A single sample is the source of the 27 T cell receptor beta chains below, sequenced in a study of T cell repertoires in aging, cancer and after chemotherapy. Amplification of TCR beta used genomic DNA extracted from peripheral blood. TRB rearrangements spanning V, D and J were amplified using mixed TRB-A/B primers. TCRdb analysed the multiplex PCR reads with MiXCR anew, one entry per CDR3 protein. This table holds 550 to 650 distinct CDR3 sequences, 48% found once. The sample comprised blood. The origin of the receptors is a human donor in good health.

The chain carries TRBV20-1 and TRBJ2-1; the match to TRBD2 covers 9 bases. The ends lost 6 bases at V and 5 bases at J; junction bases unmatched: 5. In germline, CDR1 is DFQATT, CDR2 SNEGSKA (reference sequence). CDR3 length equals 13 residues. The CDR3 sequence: CSAPTSGHNEQFF. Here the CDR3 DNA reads TGCAGTGCCCCGACTAGCGGACACAATGAGCAGTTCTTC.

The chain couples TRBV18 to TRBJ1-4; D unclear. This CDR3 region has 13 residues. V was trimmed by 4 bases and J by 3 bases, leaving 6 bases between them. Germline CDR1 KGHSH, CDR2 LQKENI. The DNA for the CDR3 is TGTGCCAGCTCACTGGATGCTAATGAAAAACTGTTTTTT. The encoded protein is CASSLDANEKLFF.

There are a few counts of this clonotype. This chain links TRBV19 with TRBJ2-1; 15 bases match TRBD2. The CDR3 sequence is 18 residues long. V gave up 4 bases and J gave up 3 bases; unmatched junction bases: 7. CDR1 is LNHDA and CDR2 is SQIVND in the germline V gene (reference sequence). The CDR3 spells CASSTRTSGRGYYNEQFF. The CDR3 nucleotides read TGTGCCAGTAGTACTCGGACTAGCGGGAGGGGTTACTACAATGAGCAGTTCTTC.

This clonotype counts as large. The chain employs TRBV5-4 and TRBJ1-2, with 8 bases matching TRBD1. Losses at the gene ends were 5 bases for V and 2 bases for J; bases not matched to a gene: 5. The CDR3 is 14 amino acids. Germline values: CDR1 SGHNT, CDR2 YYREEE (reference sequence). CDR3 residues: CASRAYRGNYGYTF. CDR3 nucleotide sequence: TGTGCCAGCAGAGCTTACAGGGGGAACTATGGCTACACCTTC.

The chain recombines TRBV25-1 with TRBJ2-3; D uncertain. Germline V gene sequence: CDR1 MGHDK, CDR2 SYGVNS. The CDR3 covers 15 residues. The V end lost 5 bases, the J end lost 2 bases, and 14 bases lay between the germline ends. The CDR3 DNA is TGTGCCAGCAGTACGGGTAGATACCTCACAGATACGCAGTATTTT. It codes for CASSTGRYLTDTQYF.

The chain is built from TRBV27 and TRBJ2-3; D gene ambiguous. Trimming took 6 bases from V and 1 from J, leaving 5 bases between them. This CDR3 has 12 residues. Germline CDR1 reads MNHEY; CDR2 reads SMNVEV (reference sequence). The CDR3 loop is CASSGGTDTQYF. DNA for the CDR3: TGTGCCAGCAGCGGTGGCACAGATACGCAGTATTTT.

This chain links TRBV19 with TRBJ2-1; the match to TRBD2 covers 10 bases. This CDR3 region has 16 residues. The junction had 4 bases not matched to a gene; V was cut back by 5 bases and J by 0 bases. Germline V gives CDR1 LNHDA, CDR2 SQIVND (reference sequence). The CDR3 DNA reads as TGTGCCAGTAGTCCTAGCGGGAGCCCCTCCTACAATGAGCAGTTCTTC. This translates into CASSPSGSPSYNEQFF.

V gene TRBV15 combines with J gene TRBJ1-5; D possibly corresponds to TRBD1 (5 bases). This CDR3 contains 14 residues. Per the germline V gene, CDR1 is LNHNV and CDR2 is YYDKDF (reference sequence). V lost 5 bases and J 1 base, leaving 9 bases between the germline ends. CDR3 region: CATSGRDSNQPQHF. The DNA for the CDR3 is TGTGCCACCAGCGGCCGGGACAGCAATCAGCCCCAGCATTTT.

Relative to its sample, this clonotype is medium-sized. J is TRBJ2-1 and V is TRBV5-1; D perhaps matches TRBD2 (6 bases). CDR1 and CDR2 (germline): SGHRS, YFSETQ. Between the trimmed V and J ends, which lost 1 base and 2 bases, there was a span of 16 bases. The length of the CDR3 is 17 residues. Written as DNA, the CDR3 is TGCGCCAGCAGCTTGAGGGTCCAGGGAGGAACCTACAATGAGCAGTTCTTC. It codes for CASSLRVQGGTYNEQFF. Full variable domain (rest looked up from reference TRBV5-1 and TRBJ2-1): KAGVTQTPRYLIKTRGQQVTLSCSPISGHRSVSWYQQTPGQGLQFLFEYFSETQRNKGNFPGRFSGRQFSNSRSEMNVSTLELGDSALYLCASSLRVQGGTYNEQFFGPGTRLTVL.

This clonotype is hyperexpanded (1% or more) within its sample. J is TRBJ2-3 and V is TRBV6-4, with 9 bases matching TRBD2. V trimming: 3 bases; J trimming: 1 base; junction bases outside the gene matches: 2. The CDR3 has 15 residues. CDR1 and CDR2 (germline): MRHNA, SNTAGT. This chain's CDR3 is CASSETSGGTDTQYF. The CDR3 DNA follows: TGTGCCAGCAGTGAGACTAGCGGTGGCACAGATACGCAGTATTTT.

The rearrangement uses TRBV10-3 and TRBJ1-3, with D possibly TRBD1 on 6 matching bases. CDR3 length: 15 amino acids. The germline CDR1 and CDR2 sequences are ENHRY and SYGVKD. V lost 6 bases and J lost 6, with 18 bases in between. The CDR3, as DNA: TGTGCCATCAGGGGGACATTAGTCCCTAAAAACACCATATATTTT. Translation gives CAIRGTLVPKNTIYF.

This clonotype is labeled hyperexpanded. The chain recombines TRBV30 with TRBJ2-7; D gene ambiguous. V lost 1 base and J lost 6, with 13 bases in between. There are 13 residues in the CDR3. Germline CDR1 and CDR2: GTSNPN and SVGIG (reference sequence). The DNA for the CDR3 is TGTGCCTGGAGTGGGGGAATCGCCAGCGAGCAGTACTTC. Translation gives CAWSGGIASEQYF. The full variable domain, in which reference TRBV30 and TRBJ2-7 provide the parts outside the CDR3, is SQTIHQWPATLVQPVGSPLSLECTVEGTSNPNLYWYRQAAGRGLQLLFYSVGIGQISSEVPQNLSASRPQDRQFILSSKKLLLSDSGFYLCAWSGGIASEQYFGPGTRLTVT.

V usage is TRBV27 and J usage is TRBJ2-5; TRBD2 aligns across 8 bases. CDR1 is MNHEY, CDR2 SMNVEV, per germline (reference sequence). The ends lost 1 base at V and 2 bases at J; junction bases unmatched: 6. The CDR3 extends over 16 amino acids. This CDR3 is CASSLFRGGSQETQYF. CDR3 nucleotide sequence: TGTGCCAGCAGTTTATTTCGGGGGGGGTCTCAAGAGACCCAGTACTTC.

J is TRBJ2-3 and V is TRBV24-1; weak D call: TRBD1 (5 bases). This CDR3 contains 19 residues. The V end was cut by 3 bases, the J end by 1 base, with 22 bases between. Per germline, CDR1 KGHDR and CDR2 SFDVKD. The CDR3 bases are TGTGCCACCAGTGATCCCAACCACAGGTACACGCAGCGCACAGATACGCAGTATTTT. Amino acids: CATSDPNHRYTQRTDTQYF.

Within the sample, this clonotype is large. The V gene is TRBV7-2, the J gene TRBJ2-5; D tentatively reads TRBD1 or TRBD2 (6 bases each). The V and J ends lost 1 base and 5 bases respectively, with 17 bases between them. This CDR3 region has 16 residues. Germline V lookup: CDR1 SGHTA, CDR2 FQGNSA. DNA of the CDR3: TGTGCCAGCAGCTTAGAGGGGGGCCTCCGTTTGGAGACCCAGTACTTC. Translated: CASSLEGGLRLETQYF.

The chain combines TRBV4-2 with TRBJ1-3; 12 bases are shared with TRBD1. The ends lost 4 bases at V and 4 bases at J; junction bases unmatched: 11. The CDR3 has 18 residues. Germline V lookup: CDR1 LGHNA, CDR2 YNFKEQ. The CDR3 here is CASSRGDRGHGPGNTIYF. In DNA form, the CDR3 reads TGTGCCAGCAGCCGGGGGGACAGGGGGCATGGTCCGGGAAACACCATATATTTT.

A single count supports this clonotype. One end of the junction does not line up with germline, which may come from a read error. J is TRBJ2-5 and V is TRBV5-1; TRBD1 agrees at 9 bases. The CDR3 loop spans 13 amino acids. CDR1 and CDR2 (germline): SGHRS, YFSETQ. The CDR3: CASSRDRDGTQYF. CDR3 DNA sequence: TGTGCCAGCAGCCGGGACAGGGACGGGACCCAGTACTTC.

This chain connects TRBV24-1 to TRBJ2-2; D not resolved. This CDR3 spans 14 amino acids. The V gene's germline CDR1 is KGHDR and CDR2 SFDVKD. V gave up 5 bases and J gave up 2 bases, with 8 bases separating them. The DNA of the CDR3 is TGTGCCACCAGTGTTCACCTTAACACCGGGGAGCTGTTTTTT. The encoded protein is CATSVHLNTGELFF.

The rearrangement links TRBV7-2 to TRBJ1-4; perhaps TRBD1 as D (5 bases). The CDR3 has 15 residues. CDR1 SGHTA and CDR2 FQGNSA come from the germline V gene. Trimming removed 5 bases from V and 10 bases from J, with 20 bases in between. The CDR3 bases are TGTGCCAGCAGCAACGGCGGTGCTGGGGCCGGAAAACTGTTTTTT. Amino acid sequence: CASSNGGAGAGKLFF.

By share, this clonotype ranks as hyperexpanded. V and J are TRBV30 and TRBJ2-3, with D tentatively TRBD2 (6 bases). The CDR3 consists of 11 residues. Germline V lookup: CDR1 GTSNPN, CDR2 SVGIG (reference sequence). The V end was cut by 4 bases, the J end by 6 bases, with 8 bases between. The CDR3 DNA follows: TGTGCCTGGACCCTAGCGGATACGCAGTATTTT. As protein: CAWTLADTQYF.

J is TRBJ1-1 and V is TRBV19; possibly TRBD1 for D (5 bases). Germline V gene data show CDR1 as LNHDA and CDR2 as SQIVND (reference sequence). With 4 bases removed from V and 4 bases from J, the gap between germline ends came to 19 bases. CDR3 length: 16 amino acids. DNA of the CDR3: TGTGCCAGTAGTAACCTATGGACGGGGGGATCCACTGAAGCTTTCTTT. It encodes CASSNLWTGGSTEAFF. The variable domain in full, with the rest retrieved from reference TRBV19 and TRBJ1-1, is DGGITQSPKYLFRKEGQNVTLSCEQNLNHDAMYWYRQDPGQGLRLIYYSQIVNDFQKGDIAEGYSVSREKKESFPLTVTSAQKNPTAFYLCASSNLWTGGSTEAFFGQGTRLTVV.

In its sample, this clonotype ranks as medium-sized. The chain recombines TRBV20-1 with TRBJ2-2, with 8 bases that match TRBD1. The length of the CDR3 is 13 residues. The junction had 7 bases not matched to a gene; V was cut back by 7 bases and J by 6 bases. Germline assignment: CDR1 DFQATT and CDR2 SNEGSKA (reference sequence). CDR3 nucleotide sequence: TGCAGTGGACAGGGGCGGACCGCCGGGGAGCTGTTTTTT. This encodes CSGQGRTAGELFF.

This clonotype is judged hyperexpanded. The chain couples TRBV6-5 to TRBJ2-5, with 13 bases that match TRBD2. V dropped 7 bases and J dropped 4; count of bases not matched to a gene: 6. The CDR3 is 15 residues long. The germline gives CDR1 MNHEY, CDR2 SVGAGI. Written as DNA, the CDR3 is TGTGCCAGCACAACTAGCGGGGGGGCCGTAGAGACCCAGTACTTC. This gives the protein CASTTSGGAVETQYF.

The CDR3: CASPHKPKTGGGELFF. The CDR3, as DNA: TGTGCCTCCCCTCACAAGCCTAAGACAGGGGGCGGGGAGCTGTTTTTT. V and J are TRBV30 and TRBJ2-2; TRBD1 agrees at 9 bases. This CDR3 is 16 amino acids long. Germline values: CDR1 GTSNPN, CDR2 SVGIG (reference sequence). Trimming took 7 bases from V and 7 from J; bases not matched to a gene: 16.

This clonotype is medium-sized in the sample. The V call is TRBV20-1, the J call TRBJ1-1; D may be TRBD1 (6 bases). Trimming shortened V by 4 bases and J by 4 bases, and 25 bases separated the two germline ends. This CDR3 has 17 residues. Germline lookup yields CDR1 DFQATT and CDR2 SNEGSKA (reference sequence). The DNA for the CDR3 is TGCAGTGCTACGTATAATAAATTTGGGGGCAAGGGCACTGAAGCTTTCTTT. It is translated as CSATYNKFGGKGTEAFF.

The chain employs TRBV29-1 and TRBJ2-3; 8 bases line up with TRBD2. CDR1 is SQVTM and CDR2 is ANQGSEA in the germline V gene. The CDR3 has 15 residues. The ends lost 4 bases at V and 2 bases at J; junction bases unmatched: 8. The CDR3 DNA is TGCAGCGTTGTGACTAGCGAGAAAGTCACAGATACGCAGTATTTT. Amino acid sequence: CSVVTSEKVTDTQYF.

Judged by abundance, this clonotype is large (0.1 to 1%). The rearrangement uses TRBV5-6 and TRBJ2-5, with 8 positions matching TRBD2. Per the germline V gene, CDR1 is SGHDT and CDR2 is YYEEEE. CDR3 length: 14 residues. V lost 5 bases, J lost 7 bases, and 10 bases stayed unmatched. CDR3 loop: CASSVPGLEGTQYF. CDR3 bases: TGTGCCAGCAGTGTGCCGGGACTAGAGGGGACCCAGTACTTC.